What follows are 20 T cell receptor beta chains derived from one specimen sequenced in a study of post-analysis software for immune sequencing data. Overall study results and limits: Roughly 5 TRBV segments, TRBV5-6, TRBV5-1 and TRBV20-1 among them, were found more frequent in patients than controls.

The antigens these receptors bind are not known. Unique molecular identifiers were present in the TCR beta cDNA libraries. TCRdb reprocessed the PCR reads via MiXCR and lists one record per CDR3 protein. The sample holds fewer than 700,000 distinct CDR3 sequences; roughly 47% are singletons and the top ten take 1.5% to 2%. The sample consisted of blood. These receptors all stem from a girl aged 5 to 17 with multiple sclerosis.

This clonotype has more than one count but fewer than ten. The chain couples TRBV10-3 to TRBJ2-1; TRBD1 is a possible D gene (6 bases). V lost 6 bases to trimming and J lost 5 bases, with 14 bases between them. The CDR3 contains 14 residues. Germline V gene data show CDR1 as ENHRY and CDR2 as SYGVKD. The CDR3 coding sequence is TGTGCCATCAGAGAATTGACAGGACACAATGAGCAGTTCTTC. As protein: CAIRELTGHNEQFF.

The rearrangement uses TRBV28 and TRBJ2-7, with TRBD2 as a possible D gene (5 bases). The CDR3 is 14 residues long. V shed 4 bases and J shed 4 bases, with 14 bases lying between them. Germline values: CDR1 MDHEN, CDR2 SYDVKM. In DNA, the CDR3 is TGTGCCAGCAGTTCTGGGAGAGACCTATACGAGCAGTACTTC. It yields the protein CASSSGRDLYEQYF.

The chain has TRBV12-3 or TRBV12-4 and TRBJ2-7, with 7 bases lining up with TRBD1. The CDR3 consists of 13 residues. The V and J ends lost 6 bases and 6 bases, in that order; junction bases with no gene match: 8. The DNA for the CDR3 is TGTGCCAGCAGCTCTGGGACAGCAAGCGAGCAGTACTTC. It encodes CASSSGTASEQYF.

The chain combines TRBV2 with TRBJ1-6, with D tentatively TRBD1 (5 bases). Trimming removed 8 bases from V and 4 bases from J, with 21 bases in between. Germline V lookup: CDR1 SNHLY, CDR2 FYNNEI. CDR3 length: 17 amino acids. DNA for the CDR3: TGTGCCAGCGCCTCGATGGGGGGATGGGTTTATAATTCACCCCTCCACTTT. Its translation: CASASMGGWVYNSPLHF.

This sequence joins TRBV12-3 or TRBV12-4 and TRBJ2-1; D gene unclear. The V end lost 6 bases, the J end lost 8 bases, and 14 bases lay between the germline ends. The CDR3 runs 13 residues. CDR3 protein: CASRSSRGDEQFF. The CDR3 DNA follows: TGTGCCAGCAGATCGTCCCGCGGCGATGAGCAGTTCTTC.

In this sample, this clonotype turned up a few times. This chain connects TRBV6-5 to TRBJ2-7, with 7 bases identical to TRBD1. J was trimmed by 1 base and V by 7 bases; bases with no gene match: 7. The germline V gene encodes CDR1 MNHEY and CDR2 SVGAGI. The CDR3 runs 14 residues. The chain's CDR3 is CASTATGASYEQYF. Written as DNA, the CDR3 is TGTGCCAGCACCGCCACAGGGGCATCCTACGAGCAGTACTTC.

Written as DNA, the CDR3 is TGTGCCAGCAGTTCCGTGACAGGGGGCTGGGGTGAAGCTTTCTTT. It translates to CASSSVTGGWGEAFF. The chain has TRBV6-6 and TRBJ1-1; 10 nucleotides match TRBD1. This CDR3 has 15 amino acids. V lost 4 bases to trimming and J lost 7 bases; unmatched junction nucleotides: 9. The germline V gene encodes CDR1 MNHNY and CDR2 SVGAGI (reference sequence).

This clonotype was counted between two and nine times. The chain links TRBV14 to TRBJ1-2, with 11 bases matching TRBD1. This CDR3 contains 20 residues. After removal of 1 base from V and 1 base from J, the junction contained 14 bases not matched to a gene. Germline CDR1 and CDR2: SGHDN and FVKESK. CDR3: CASSQGLGQGATKSNYGYTF. The DNA for the CDR3 is TGTGCCAGCAGCCAAGGACTCGGACAGGGGGCCACCAAAAGTAACTATGGCTACACCTTC. Together with reference TRBV14 and TRBJ1-2, the CDR3 gives the full variable domain: EAGVTQFPSHSVIEKGQTVTLRCDPISGHDNLYWYRRVMGKEIKFLLHFVKESKQDESGMPNNRFLAERTGGTYSTLKVQPAELEDSGVYFCASSQGLGQGATKSNYGYTFGSGTRLTVV.

The chain links TRBV10-2 to TRBJ2-3; D is perhaps TRBD2 (5 bases). Trimming stripped 0 bases from V and 5 bases from J, with 6 bases between. Looked up from germline, CDR1 is WSHSY and CDR2 is SAAADI. This CDR3 region has 13 residues. CDR3 region: CASSESEEDTQYF. CDR3 coding DNA: TGCGCCAGCAGTGAGTCGGAGGAAGATACGCAGTATTTT.

On this clonotype: A read error may produce the germline difference seen at one junction end. The chain combines TRBV6-5 with TRBJ1-1; D remains unclear. The CDR3 contains 14 residues. CDR1 and CDR2 from the germline V gene are MNHEY and SVGAGI. CDR3 in DNA: TGTGCCAGCAGTTACCTTCGCATGAACACTGTAGCTTTCTTT. This encodes CASSYLRMNTVAFF.

The chain uses TRBV7-9 and TRBJ1-3; D may be TRBD1 (5 bases). This CDR3 is 14 amino acids long. CDR1 is SEHNR and CDR2 is FQNEAQ in the germline V gene (reference sequence). V was trimmed by 5 bases and J by 10 bases, leaving 18 bases between them. CDR3 in DNA: TGTGCCAGCAGCCCGTACGGGAAAGGGGCTACCATATATTTT. It encodes CASSPYGKGATIYF.

This chain connects TRBV20-1 to TRBJ1-2; perhaps TRBD1 as D (5 bases). The CDR3 length is 14 residues. V lost 3 bases and J lost 2, with 13 bases in between. Germline loops: CDR1 DFQATT, CDR2 SNEGSKA (reference sequence). In DNA form, the CDR3 reads TGCAGTGCTAGGGGTCCGGGGGAGAACTATGGCTACACCTTC. It encodes CSARGPGENYGYTF.

The chain uses TRBV4-1 and TRBJ2-3, with 10 positions matching TRBD1. Unmatched junction bases numbered 14, after V lost 4 bases and J lost 7 bases. The CDR3 contains 17 residues. Germline assignment: CDR1 MGHRA and CDR2 YSYEKL. CDR3 DNA: TGCGCCAGCAGCCCTGTTAGGCTCCAGGACAGGGGGTATACGCAGTATTTT. This encodes CASSPVRLQDRGYTQYF.

Concerning this clonotype itself: At one end the junction does not follow the germline gene, possibly because of a read error. The rearrangement uses TRBV6-5 and TRBJ2-6, with TRBD1 as a possible D gene (5 bases). CDR3 length: 15 residues. The V gene's germline CDR1 is MNHEY and CDR2 SVGAGI. The CDR3 loop reads CASSYSRSGANVPTF. The CDR3 bases are TGTGCCAGCAGTTACTCCCGCTCTGGGGCCAACGTCCCGACTTTC.

This chain links TRBV5-1 with TRBJ2-1; 15 bases are a match to TRBD2. Germline CDR1 is SGHRS and CDR2 is YFSETQ. This CDR3 contains 20 residues. V was clipped by 4 bases and J by 0 bases; unmatched bases: 11. CDR3: CASSAGLAGGLLFSYNEQFF. The CDR3 DNA reads as TGCGCCAGCAGCGCGGGACTAGCGGGGGGCCTTCTTTTCTCCTACAATGAGCAGTTCTTC. The full variable domain, with the rest looked up from reference TRBV5-1 and TRBJ2-1, is KAGVTQTPRYLIKTRGQQVTLSCSPISGHRSVSWYQQTPGQGLQFLFEYFSETQRNKGNFPGRFSGRQFSNSRSEMNVSTLELGDSALYLCASSAGLAGGLLFSYNEQFFGPGTRLTVL.

A few counts support this clonotype. The V call is TRBV12-3 or TRBV12-4, the J call TRBJ2-1; 11 bases line up with TRBD2. CDR3 length equals 15 residues. Unmatched junction bases numbered 13, after V lost 6 bases and J lost 12 bases. This CDR3 is CASSFAGTSGSSQFF. CDR3 bases: TGTGCCAGCAGCTTCGCCGGGACTAGCGGTTCATCGCAGTTCTTC.

The chain combines TRBV29-1 with TRBJ2-6; TRBD2 is a possible D gene (5 bases). The CDR3 totals 14 residues. Trimming took off 2 bases at V and 1 base at J, with 6 bases between the two ends. Germline V CDR1 and CDR2: SQVTM, ANQGSEA. CDR3 in DNA: TGCAGCGTTGAACCGGGATCTGGGGCCAACGTCCTGACTTTC. Translated, it gives CSVEPGSGANVLTF.

This clonotype was recorded a few times. This sequence joins TRBV12-3 or TRBV12-4 and TRBJ2-1; 7 bases map to TRBD2. This CDR3 spans 13 amino acids. Unmatched junction bases numbered 7, after V lost 9 bases and J lost 5 bases. This CDR3 reads CASSSGGNNEQFF. CDR3 DNA: TGTGCCAGTTCCTCGGGGGGAAACAATGAGCAGTTCTTC.

In this sample, this clonotype turned up a few times. The CDR3, as DNA: TGCGCCAGCAGCTTGGCGACAGAATACGAGCAGTACTTC. Translating it yields CASSLATEYEQYF. The chain links TRBV5-1 to TRBJ2-7; TRBD1 is a possible D gene (5 bases). From germline, CDR1 is SGHRS and CDR2 YFSETQ. V was shortened by 0 bases and J by 4 bases, with 8 bases between the two germline ends. This CDR3 contains 13 residues.

The CDR3, as DNA: TGTGCCAGCAGCTTGCCGGGGCCTAACTATGGCTACACCTTC. It specifies CASSLPGPNYGYTF. The V call is TRBV5-6, the J call TRBJ1-2; tentatively, D is TRBD1 (5 bases). CDR3 size: 14 residues. V dropped 1 base and J dropped 0 bases, with 7 bases sitting between them. Per the germline V gene, CDR1 is SGHDT and CDR2 is YYEEEE.